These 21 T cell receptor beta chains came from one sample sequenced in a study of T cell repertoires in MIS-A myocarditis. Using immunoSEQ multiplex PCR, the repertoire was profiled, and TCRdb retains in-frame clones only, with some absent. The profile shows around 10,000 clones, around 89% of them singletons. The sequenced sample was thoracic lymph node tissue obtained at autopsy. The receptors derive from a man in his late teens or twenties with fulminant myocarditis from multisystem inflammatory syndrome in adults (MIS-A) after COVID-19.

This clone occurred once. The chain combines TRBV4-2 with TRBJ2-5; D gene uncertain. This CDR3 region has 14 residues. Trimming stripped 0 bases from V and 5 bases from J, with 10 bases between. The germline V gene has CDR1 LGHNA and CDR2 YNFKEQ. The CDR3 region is CASSQDMGTETQYF. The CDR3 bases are TGTGCCAGCAGCCAAGATATGGGCACCGAGACCCAGTACTTC.

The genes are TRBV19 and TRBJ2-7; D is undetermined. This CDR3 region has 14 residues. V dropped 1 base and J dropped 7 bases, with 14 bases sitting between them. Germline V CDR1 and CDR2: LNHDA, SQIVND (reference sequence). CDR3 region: CASSIVGSLGEQYF. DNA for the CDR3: TGTGCCAGTAGTATAGTAGGCAGCCTGGGGGAGCAGTACTTC.

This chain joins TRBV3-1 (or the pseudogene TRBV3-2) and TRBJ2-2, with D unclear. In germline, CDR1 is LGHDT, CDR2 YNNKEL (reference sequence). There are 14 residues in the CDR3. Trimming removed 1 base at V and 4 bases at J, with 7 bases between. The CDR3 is CASSQVAGTGELFF. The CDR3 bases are TGTGCCAGCAGCCAAGTAGCCGGCACCGGGGAGCTGTTTTTT.

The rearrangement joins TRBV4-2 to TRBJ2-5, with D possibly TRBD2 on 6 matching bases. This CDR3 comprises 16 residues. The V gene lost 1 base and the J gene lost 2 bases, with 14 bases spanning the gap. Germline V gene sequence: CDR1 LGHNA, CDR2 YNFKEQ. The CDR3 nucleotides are TGTGCCAGCAGCCAAGCGGGTAGCGGAAAACAAGAGACCCAGTACTTC. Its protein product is CASSQAGSGKQETQYF.

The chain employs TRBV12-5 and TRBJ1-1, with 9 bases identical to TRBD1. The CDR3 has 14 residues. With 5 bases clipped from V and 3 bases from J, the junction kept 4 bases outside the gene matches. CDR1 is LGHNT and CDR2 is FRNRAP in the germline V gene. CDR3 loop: CASGTGTGHTEAFF. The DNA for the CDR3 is TGTGCTAGTGGTACCGGGACAGGGCACACTGAAGCTTTCTTT.

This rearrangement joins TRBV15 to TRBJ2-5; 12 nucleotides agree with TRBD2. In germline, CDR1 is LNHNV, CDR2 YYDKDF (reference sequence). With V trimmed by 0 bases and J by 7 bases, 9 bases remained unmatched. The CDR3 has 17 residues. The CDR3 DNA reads TGTGCCACCAGCAGAGAAGGGCTAGCGGGGGGGGAAGGGACCCAGTACTTC. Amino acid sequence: CATSREGLAGGEGTQYF.

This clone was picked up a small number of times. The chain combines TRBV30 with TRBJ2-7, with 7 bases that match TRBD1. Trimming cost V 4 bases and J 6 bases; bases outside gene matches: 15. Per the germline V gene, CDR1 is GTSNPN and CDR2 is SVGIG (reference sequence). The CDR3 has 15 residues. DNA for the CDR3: TGTGCCTGGACCCAGCCCGACAGGGTCTCGACCGAGCAGTACTTC. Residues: CAWTQPDRVSTEQYF.

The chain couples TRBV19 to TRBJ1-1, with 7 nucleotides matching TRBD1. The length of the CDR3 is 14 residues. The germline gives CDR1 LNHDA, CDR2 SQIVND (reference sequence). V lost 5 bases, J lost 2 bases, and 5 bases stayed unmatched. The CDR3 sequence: CASSSQGFNTEAFF. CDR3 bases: TGTGCCAGTAGTTCACAGGGGTTTAACACTGAAGCTTTCTTT.

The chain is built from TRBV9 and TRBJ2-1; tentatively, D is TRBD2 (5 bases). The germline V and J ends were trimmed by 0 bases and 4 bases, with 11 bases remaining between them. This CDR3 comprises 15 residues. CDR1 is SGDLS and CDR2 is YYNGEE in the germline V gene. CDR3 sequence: CASSVGVRDYNEQFF. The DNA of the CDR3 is TGTGCCAGCAGCGTAGGCGTGAGGGATTACAATGAGCAGTTCTTC. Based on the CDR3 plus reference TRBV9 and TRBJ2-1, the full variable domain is DSGVTQTPKHLITATGQRVTLRCSPRSGDLSVYWYQQSLDQGLQFLIQYYNGEERAKGNILERFSAQQFPDLHSELNLSSLELGDSALYFCASSVGVRDYNEQFFGPGTRLTVL.

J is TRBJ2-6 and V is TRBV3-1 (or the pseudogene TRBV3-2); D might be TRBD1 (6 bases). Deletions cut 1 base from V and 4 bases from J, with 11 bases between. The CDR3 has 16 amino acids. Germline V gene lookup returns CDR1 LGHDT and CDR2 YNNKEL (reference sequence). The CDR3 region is CASSQVTGPGANVLTF. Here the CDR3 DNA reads TGTGCCAGCAGCCAAGTAACAGGGCCAGGGGCCAACGTCCTGACTTTC.

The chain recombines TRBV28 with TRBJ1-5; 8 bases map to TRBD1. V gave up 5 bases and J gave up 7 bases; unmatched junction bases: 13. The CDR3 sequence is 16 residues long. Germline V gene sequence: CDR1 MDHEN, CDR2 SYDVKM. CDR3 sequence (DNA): TGTGCCAGCAGTCCCCACCTAGGACAGGGTACCCAGCCCCAGCATTTT. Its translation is CASSPHLGQGTQPQHF. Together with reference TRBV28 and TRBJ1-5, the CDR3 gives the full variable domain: DVKVTQSSRYLVKRTGEKVFLECVQDMDHENMFWYRQDPGLGLRLIYFSYDVKMKEKGDIPEGYSVSREKKERFSLILESASTNQTSMYLCASSPHLGQGTQPQHFGDGTRLSIL.

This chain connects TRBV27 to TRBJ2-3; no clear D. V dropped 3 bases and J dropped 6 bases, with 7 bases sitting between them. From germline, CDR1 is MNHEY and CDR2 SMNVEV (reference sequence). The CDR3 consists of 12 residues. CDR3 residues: CASSLTGDTQYF. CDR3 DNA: TGTGCCAGCAGTTTGACCGGGGATACGCAGTATTTT.

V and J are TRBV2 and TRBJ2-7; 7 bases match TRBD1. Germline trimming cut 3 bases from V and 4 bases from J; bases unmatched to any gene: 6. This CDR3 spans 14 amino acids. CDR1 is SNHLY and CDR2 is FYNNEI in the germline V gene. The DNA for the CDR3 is TGTGCCAGCAGTGAGGCAGGGGGATTATACGAGCAGTACTTC. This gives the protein CASSEAGGLYEQYF.

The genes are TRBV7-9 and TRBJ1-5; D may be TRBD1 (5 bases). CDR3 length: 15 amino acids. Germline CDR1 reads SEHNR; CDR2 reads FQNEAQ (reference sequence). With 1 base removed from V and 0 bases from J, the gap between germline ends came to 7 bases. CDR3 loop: CASSLGQYSNQPQHF. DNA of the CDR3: TGTGCCAGCAGCTTAGGACAGTATAGCAATCAGCCCCAGCATTTT.

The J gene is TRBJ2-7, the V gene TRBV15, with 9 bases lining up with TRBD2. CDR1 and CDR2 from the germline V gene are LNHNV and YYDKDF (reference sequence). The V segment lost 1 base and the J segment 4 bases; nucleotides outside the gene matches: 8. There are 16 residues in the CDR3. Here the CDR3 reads CATSRGGGGRGYEQYF. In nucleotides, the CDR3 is TGTGCCACCAGCAGAGGAGGCGGCGGGAGGGGGTACGAGCAGTACTTC.

CDR3 in amino acids: CASSSPGQGSGAGAAYNEQFF. The CDR3 bases are TGCGCCAGCAGCAGTCCGGGACAGGGGAGTGGGGCGGGAGCAGCGTACAATGAGCAGTTCTTC. The J gene is TRBJ2-1, the V gene TRBV5-1; 10 bases align to TRBD1. J gave up 4 bases and V 4 bases, and 23 bases lay outside the gene matches. There are 21 residues in the CDR3. Per the germline V gene, CDR1 is SGHRS and CDR2 is YFSETQ.

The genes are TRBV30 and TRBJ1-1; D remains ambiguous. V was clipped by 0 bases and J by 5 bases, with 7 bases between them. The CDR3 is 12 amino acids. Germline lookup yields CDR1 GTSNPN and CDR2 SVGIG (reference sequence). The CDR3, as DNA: TGTGCCTGGAGTGTACGACAAACTGAAGCTTTCTTT. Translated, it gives CAWSVRQTEAFF.

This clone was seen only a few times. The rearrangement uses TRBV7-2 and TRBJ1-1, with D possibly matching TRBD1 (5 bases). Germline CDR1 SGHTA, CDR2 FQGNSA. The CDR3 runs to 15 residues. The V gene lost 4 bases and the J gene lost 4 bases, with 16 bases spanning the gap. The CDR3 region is CASSSQAGGVTEAFF. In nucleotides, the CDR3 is TGTGCCAGCAGCTCCCAAGCGGGGGGTGTCACTGAAGCTTTCTTT.

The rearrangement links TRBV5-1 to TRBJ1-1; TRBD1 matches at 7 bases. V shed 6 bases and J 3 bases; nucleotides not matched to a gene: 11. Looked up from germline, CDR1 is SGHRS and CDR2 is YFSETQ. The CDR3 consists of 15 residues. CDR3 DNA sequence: TGCGCCAGCACAGCCCTGGGAACAGGGGACACTGAAGCTTTCTTT. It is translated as CASTALGTGDTEAFF.

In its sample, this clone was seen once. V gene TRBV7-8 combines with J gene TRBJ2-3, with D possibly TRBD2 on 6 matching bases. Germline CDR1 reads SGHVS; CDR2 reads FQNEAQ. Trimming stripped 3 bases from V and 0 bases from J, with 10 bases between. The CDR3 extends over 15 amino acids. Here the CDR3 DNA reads TGTGCCAGCAGCTTTGAGGGAGGCAGCACAGATACGCAGTATTTT. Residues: CASSFEGGSTDTQYF.

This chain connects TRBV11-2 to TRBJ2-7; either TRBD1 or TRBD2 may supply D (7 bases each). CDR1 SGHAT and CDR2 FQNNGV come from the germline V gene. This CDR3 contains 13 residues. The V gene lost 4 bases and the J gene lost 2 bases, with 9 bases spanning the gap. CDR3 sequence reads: CASSSGGAYEQYF. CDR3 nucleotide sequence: TGTGCCAGCAGCTCAGGGGGGGCCTACGAGCAGTACTTC.